This T cell receptor beta chain is from a study of monozygotic twins with inflammatory bowel disease. The CDR3 is 15 residues long. From the 5' RACE reads, TCRdb lists one entry per CDR3 protein and no DNA. The sample yields 210,000 or so distinct CDR3 sequences, of which the top ten take up approximately 7.7%. This receptor was identified in a human donor with ulcerative colitis or Crohn's disease, or a healthy co-twin of an affected twin (not recorded which). The rearrangement uses TRBV12-3 or TRBV12-4 and TRBJ2-1; the TRBD2 assignment by TCRdb is unverifiable without DNA. What was sequenced was blood. The CDR3 protein is CASSLEGLGPPEQFF.